Listed below are T cell receptor beta chains from one sample, sequenced in a study of CD8 T cells in ankylosing spondylitis. TCRdb used MiXCR to reprocess the 5' RACE reads, holding one entry per CDR3 protein. The sample has a few hundred thousand distinct CDR3 sequences, under 8.5% seen once. Source material: blood, either unsorted or a sorted T cell fraction (not recorded which). The receptors were gathered from a male donor with ankylosing spondylitis. Each CDR3 is given with its conserved first and last residue. Each record gives: J gene, clone size, V gene, D gene, CDR3 protein, CDR3 DNA. A D gene is named only where the DNA matches it firmly. Rows may omit the clone size; those that give it use once, few, many or a size class.

j_call: TRBJ2-3
clone_size: few
v_call: TRBV9
d_call: .
cdr3_aa: CASTSSTDTQYF
cdr3_nt: TGTGCCAGCACCAGCAGCACAGATACGCAGTATTTT

j_call: TRBJ2-1
clone_size: few
v_call: TRBV9
d_call: .
cdr3_aa: CASSARTLSSYNEQFF
cdr3_nt: TGTGCCAGCAGCGCCCGGACTCTAAGCTCCTACAATGAGCAGTTCTTC

j_call: TRBJ1-4
clone_size: many
v_call: TRBV12-3/TRBV12-4
d_call: .
cdr3_aa: CASSLRQDNEKLFF
cdr3_nt: TGTGCCAGCAGTTTACGGCAGGATAATGAAAAACTGTTTTTT

j_call: TRBJ2-7
clone_size: many
v_call: TRBV29-1
d_call: TRBD1
cdr3_aa: CSVERQGQGDEQYF
cdr3_nt: TGCAGCGTTGAAAGACAGGGCCAAGGGGACGAGCAGTACTTC

j_call: TRBJ2-1
clone_size: few
v_call: TRBV20-1
d_call: .
cdr3_aa: CSALATVSYNEQFF
cdr3_nt: TGCAGTGCCTTAGCGACTGTATCCTACAATGAGCAGTTCTTC

j_call: TRBJ2-2
clone_size: few
v_call: TRBV11-1
d_call: TRBD2
cdr3_aa: CASSLTPVRTSKAGELFF
cdr3_nt: TGTGCCAGCAGCCTTACCCCCGTCCGGACTAGCAAAGCCGGGGAGCTGTTTTTT

j_call: TRBJ2-2
clone_size: few
v_call: TRBV15
d_call: TRBD2
cdr3_aa: CATSRGTSGTGELFF
cdr3_nt: TGTGCCACCAGCAGGGGGACTAGCGGCACCGGGGAGCTGTTTTTT

j_call: TRBJ2-2
clone_size: many
v_call: TRBV5-1
d_call: TRBD2
cdr3_aa: CASSLSAAGARELFF
cdr3_nt: TGCGCCAGCAGCTTGTCCGCCGCGGGAGCCCGGGAGCTGTTTTTT

j_call: TRBJ2-7
clone_size: many
v_call: TRBV12-3/TRBV12-4
d_call: TRBD2
cdr3_aa: CASRLAGGPGEQYF
cdr3_nt: TGTGCCAGCAGGCTAGCGGGAGGGCCGGGAGAGCAGTACTTC

j_call: TRBJ2-1
clone_size: many
v_call: TRBV7-9
d_call: .
cdr3_aa: CASSFRGTTYNEQFF
cdr3_nt: TGTGCCAGCAGCTTTAGGGGGACCACCTACAATGAGCAGTTCTTC

j_call: TRBJ1-1
clone_size: .
v_call: TRBV6-5
d_call: .
cdr3_aa: CASSWTGSTNTEAFF
cdr3_nt: TGTGCCAGCAGTTGGACGGGTAGCACCAACACTGAAGCTTTCTTT

j_call: TRBJ2-5
clone_size: .
v_call: TRBV4-3
d_call: TRBD2
cdr3_aa: CASSQEGGLDGEETQYF
cdr3_nt: TGCGCCAGCAGCCAAGAAGGGGGACTAGATGGGGAAGAGACCCAGTACTTC

j_call: TRBJ1-5
clone_size: .
v_call: TRBV28
d_call: TRBD1
cdr3_aa: CASRSTGSNQPQHF
cdr3_nt: TGTGCCAGCAGGTCGACAGGGAGCAATCAGCCCCAGCATTTT

j_call: TRBJ2-7
clone_size: many
v_call: TRBV29-1
d_call: .
cdr3_aa: CSVRQDLYEQYF
cdr3_nt: TGCAGCGTTAGGCAGGATCTCTACGAGCAGTACTTC

j_call: TRBJ1-6
clone_size: many
v_call: TRBV9
d_call: .
cdr3_aa: CASTGGNSPLHF
cdr3_nt: TGTGCCAGCACCGGGGGTAATTCACCCCTCCACTTT

j_call: TRBJ1-5
clone_size: many
v_call: TRBV12-3/TRBV12-4
d_call: .
cdr3_aa: CASRRGRDQPQHF
cdr3_nt: TGTGCCAGCAGGAGGGGACGGGATCAGCCCCAGCATTTT

j_call: TRBJ1-4
clone_size: .
v_call: TRBV7-9
d_call: .
cdr3_aa: CASSLVVGRANEKLFF
cdr3_nt: TGTGCCAGCAGCTTAGTGGTCGGAAGAGCTAATGAAAAACTGTTTTTT

j_call: TRBJ2-3
clone_size: many
v_call: TRBV12-3/TRBV12-4
d_call: TRBD1
cdr3_aa: CASTRGQAGTDTQYF
cdr3_nt: TGTGCCAGCACCCGGGGACAGGCCGGCACAGATACGCAGTATTTT

j_call: TRBJ2-5
clone_size: many
v_call: TRBV20-1
d_call: TRBD1
cdr3_aa: CSAPTGAGETQYF
cdr3_nt: TGCAGTGCTCCGACAGGGGCCGGAGAGACCCAGTACTTC

j_call: TRBJ1-2
clone_size: .
v_call: TRBV6-1
d_call: .
cdr3_aa: CASTSGSRYGYTF
cdr3_nt: TGTGCCAGCACATCAGGCAGTCGCTATGGCTACACCTTC

j_call: TRBJ2-3
clone_size: few
v_call: TRBV10-2
d_call: .
cdr3_aa: CASSDGLQGLAFAGTDTQYF
cdr3_nt: TGCGCCAGCAGTGATGGACTACAGGGTCTAGCCTTTGCTGGCACAGATACGCAGTATTTT

j_call: TRBJ1-1
clone_size: .
v_call: TRBV5-8
d_call: .
cdr3_aa: CASSLIWSVALNTEASF
cdr3_nt: TGTGCCAGCAGCTTGATTTGGTCGGTGGCGCTGAACACTGAAGCTTCCTTT

j_call: TRBJ2-2
clone_size: many
v_call: TRBV5-5
d_call: TRBD2
cdr3_aa: CASSGGLAGARTGELFF
cdr3_nt: TGTGCCAGCAGCGGGGGACTAGCGGGAGCCCGAACCGGGGAGCTGTTTTTT

j_call: TRBJ1-2
clone_size: few
v_call: TRBV28
d_call: .
cdr3_aa: CASSWANGYTF
cdr3_nt: TGTGCCAGCAGTTGGGCCAATGGCTACACCTTC

j_call: TRBJ1-4
clone_size: .
v_call: TRBV11-1
d_call: .
cdr3_aa: CASSLGVFSHSATNEKLFF
cdr3_nt: TGTGCCAGCAGCTTAGGGGTCTTCTCCCACTCGGCAACTAATGAAAAACTGTTTTTT

j_call: TRBJ2-7
clone_size: .
v_call: TRBV20-1
d_call: TRBD2
cdr3_aa: CSALQYGTRGEQYF
cdr3_nt: TGCAGTGCTCTACAATACGGGACTAGAGGCGAGCAGTACTTC

j_call: TRBJ2-1
clone_size: many
v_call: TRBV7-2
d_call: TRBD1
cdr3_aa: CASSPGQGANEQFF
cdr3_nt: TGTGCCAGCAGCCCAGGACAGGGGGCGAATGAGCAGTTCTTC

j_call: TRBJ2-1
clone_size: many
v_call: TRBV20-1
d_call: .
cdr3_aa: CSARDERYSSYNEQFF
cdr3_nt: TGCAGTGCTAGAGATGAGCGGTATTCCTCCTACAATGAGCAGTTCTTC

j_call: TRBJ2-3
clone_size: many
v_call: TRBV5-6
d_call: .
cdr3_aa: CASSPVGTDTQYF
cdr3_nt: TGTGCCAGCAGCCCGGTAGGCACAGATACGCAGTATTTT

j_call: TRBJ2-3
clone_size: few
v_call: TRBV7-9
d_call: TRBD2
cdr3_aa: CASSFRLAGALTQYF
cdr3_nt: TGTGCCAGCAGCTTCCGACTAGCGGGAGCGCTTACGCAGTATTTT

j_call: TRBJ2-7
clone_size: .
v_call: TRBV5-5
d_call: TRBD2
cdr3_aa: CASSLEASGSYEQYF
cdr3_nt: TGTGCCAGCAGCTTGGAGGCTAGCGGGAGCTACGAGCAGTACTTC

j_call: TRBJ2-6
clone_size: .
v_call: TRBV29-1
d_call: .
cdr3_aa: CSVVVGGANVLTF
cdr3_nt: TGCAGCGTTGTGGTAGGGGGGGCCAACGTCCTGACTTTC

j_call: TRBJ2-2
clone_size: many
v_call: TRBV28
d_call: TRBD1
cdr3_aa: CASSSPGQEIGELFF
cdr3_nt: TGTGCCAGCAGTTCACCGGGACAGGAGATCGGGGAGCTGTTTTTT

j_call: TRBJ2-3
clone_size: few
v_call: TRBV5-5
d_call: .
cdr3_aa: CASSYQRATDTQYF
cdr3_nt: TGTGCCAGCAGCTACCAGCGGGCCACAGATACGCAGTATTTT

j_call: TRBJ2-1
clone_size: many
v_call: TRBV27
d_call: .
cdr3_aa: CASSLSRGFRYNEQFF
cdr3_nt: TGTGCCAGCAGTTTATCCCGCGGGTTTCGGTACAATGAGCAGTTCTTC

j_call: TRBJ2-5
clone_size: many
v_call: TRBV7-2
d_call: TRBD1
cdr3_aa: CASSYQTGVGETQYF
cdr3_nt: TGTGCCAGCAGCTACCAAACAGGGGTTGGGGAGACCCAGTACTTC

j_call: TRBJ2-7
clone_size: many
v_call: TRBV7-2
d_call: TRBD2
cdr3_aa: CASRTGLAGYYEQYF
cdr3_nt: TGTGCCAGCAGAACTGGACTAGCGGGGTACTACGAGCAGTACTTC

j_call: TRBJ1-1
clone_size: .
v_call: TRBV18
d_call: TRBD1
cdr3_aa: CASSPAGGQVNTEAFF
cdr3_nt: TGTGCCAGCTCACCGGCAGGAGGACAGGTGAACACTGAAGCTTTCTTT

j_call: TRBJ1-1
clone_size: few
v_call: TRBV30
d_call: TRBD1
cdr3_aa: CAWSRTGGNTEAFF
cdr3_nt: TGTGCCTGGAGTCGGACAGGGGGCAACACTGAAGCTTTCTTT

j_call: TRBJ2-2
clone_size: .
v_call: TRBV28
d_call: TRBD1
cdr3_aa: CASSDYRGINTGELFF
cdr3_nt: TGTGCCAGCAGCGATTACAGGGGGATTAACACCGGGGAGCTGTTTTTT

j_call: TRBJ2-5
clone_size: .
v_call: TRBV18
d_call: TRBD2
cdr3_aa: CASSLSPLAGPYQETQYF
cdr3_nt: TGTGCCAGCTCACTCTCCCCACTAGCGGGACCGTACCAAGAGACCCAGTACTTC

j_call: TRBJ2-1
clone_size: many
v_call: TRBV5-5
d_call: .
cdr3_aa: CASSDMGLYNEQFF
cdr3_nt: TGTGCCAGCAGTGATATGGGACTGTACAATGAGCAGTTCTTC

j_call: TRBJ2-7
clone_size: .
v_call: TRBV7-2
d_call: .
cdr3_aa: CASSLESASYEQYF
cdr3_nt: TGTGCCAGCAGCTTAGAATCGGCCTCCTACGAGCAGTACTTC

j_call: TRBJ2-2
clone_size: many
v_call: TRBV5-1
d_call: .
cdr3_aa: CASSLQNTGELFF
cdr3_nt: TGCGCCAGCAGCTTGCAGAACACCGGGGAGCTGTTTTTT

j_call: TRBJ2-3
clone_size: few
v_call: TRBV15
d_call: .
cdr3_aa: CATSTPSGGRPDTQYF
cdr3_nt: TGTGCCACCAGCACCCCAAGTGGGGGGAGGCCCGATACGCAGTATTTT

j_call: TRBJ1-5
clone_size: many
v_call: TRBV12-3/TRBV12-4
d_call: .
cdr3_aa: CASTYGRRNQPQHF
cdr3_nt: TGTGCCAGCACCTACGGGAGGCGGAATCAGCCCCAGCATTTT

j_call: TRBJ1-2
clone_size: few
v_call: TRBV29-1
d_call: .
cdr3_aa: CSGEDHRVGDGYTF
cdr3_nt: TGCAGCGGCGAGGACCACAGGGTTGGAGATGGCTACACCTTC

j_call: TRBJ2-7
clone_size: .
v_call: TRBV7-9
d_call: .
cdr3_aa: CASSLEGLSYEQYF
cdr3_nt: TGTGCCAGCAGCTTAGAGGGTTTATCCTACGAGCAGTACTTC

j_call: TRBJ1-1
clone_size: many
v_call: TRBV7-8
d_call: .
cdr3_aa: CASSLAVTGEAFF
cdr3_nt: TGTGCCAGCAGCTTAGCAGTAACGGGTGAAGCTTTCTTT

j_call: TRBJ2-3
clone_size: many
v_call: TRBV9
d_call: .
cdr3_aa: CASSPTVGRTDTQYF
cdr3_nt: TGTGCCAGCAGCCCGACGGTGGGGCGCACAGATACGCAGTATTTT

j_call: TRBJ1-5
clone_size: few
v_call: TRBV1
d_call: .
cdr3_aa: CTSSPKRGGRGVNQPQHF
cdr3_nt: TGCACCAGCAGCCCCAAAAGAGGGGGCAGGGGAGTCAATCAGCCCCAGCATTTT

j_call: TRBJ2-1
clone_size: .
v_call: TRBV10-3
d_call: .
cdr3_aa: CAISDRWGNEQFF
cdr3_nt: TGTGCCATCAGTGACCGATGGGGCAATGAGCAGTTCTTC

j_call: TRBJ2-1
clone_size: many
v_call: TRBV6-2/TRBV6-3
d_call: .
cdr3_aa: CASSYSRGSYNEQFF
cdr3_nt: TGTGCCAGCAGTTACTCTCGGGGTTCCTACAATGAGCAGTTCTTC

j_call: TRBJ2-7
clone_size: many
v_call: TRBV6-5
d_call: .
cdr3_aa: CASSLSWQGSTYEQYF
cdr3_nt: TGTGCCAGCAGTTTATCCTGGCAGGGAAGCACCTACGAGCAGTACTTC

j_call: TRBJ2-1
clone_size: few
v_call: TRBV6-2/TRBV6-3
d_call: .
cdr3_aa: CASRKDPSSYNEQFF
cdr3_nt: TGTGCCAGCAGGAAAGACCCAAGCTCCTACAATGAGCAGTTCTTC